These 15 T cell receptor beta chains were sequenced from one sample in a study of blood T cells in healthy people across ages (dated by TCRdb to 2015 to 2017). Library creation used 5' RACE. TCRdb names Illumina HiSeq 2500 as the instrument used. A second PCR of roughly 6 to 11 cycles was run with a J-beta primer mix and a sample-barcoded 5' primer. TCRdb reran the public reads through fastp at Q25 and MiXCR, keeping productive beta chains. All rows with the same CDR3 protein become a single entry with the most common DNA and genes. A total of some 880,000 distinct CDR3 sequences appear in this sample, about 37% of them only once. Clones ranked in the top ten supply approximately 13% of the sample. The specimen was blood. The receptor source for this set is a man between 18 and 35 years old in good health.

CDR3 sequence (DNA): TGCGCCAGCAGCGGGGATACAGGGTATGGCTACACCTTC. This translates into CASSGDTGYGYTF. The chain joins TRBV5-1 to TRBJ1-2; D may be TRBD1 (6 bases). CDR1 and CDR2 (germline): SGHRS, YFSETQ. The V and J ends lost 4 bases and 5 bases respectively, with 12 bases between them. The CDR3 loop spans 13 amino acids.

The rearrangement joins TRBV12-3 or TRBV12-4 to TRBJ2-1; 10 nucleotides align to TRBD2. V lost 4 bases and J lost 9; bases outside the gene matches: 15. The CDR3 runs to 17 residues. DNA for the CDR3: TGTGCCAGCAGTTCCCTAAAGCGGGAGGGCCTTAGGCTTGAGCAGTTCTTC. The encoded protein is CASSSLKREGLRLEQFF.

This chain links TRBV12-3 or TRBV12-4 with TRBJ2-3, with 9 bases matching TRBD2. The CDR3 is made up of 16 amino acids. The V segment lost 6 bases and the J segment 2 bases; nucleotides outside the gene matches: 9. DNA of the CDR3: TGTGCCAGCAGCGGCCTCGCGGGGGGGAACACAGATACGCAGTATTTT. Its translation is CASSGLAGGNTDTQYF.

Comments on this clonotype: A much larger clone sits a single nucleotide away, making a read error possible. This chain links TRBV12-3 or TRBV12-4 with TRBJ2-3, with 12 positions matching TRBD2. The CDR3 consists of 15 residues. The CDR3 DNA reads TGTGCCAGCAGTAAGACTAGCGGGAGCACAGATACGCGGTATTTT. Protein sequence: CASSKTSGSTDTRYF.

The chain employs TRBV6-5 and TRBJ1-4; 10 bases agree with TRBD1. Looked up from germline, CDR1 is MNHEY and CDR2 is SVGAGI. V lost 2 bases to trimming and J lost 0 bases; unmatched junction nucleotides: 0. The CDR3 is 16 amino acids. Written as DNA, the CDR3 is TGTGCCAGCAGTTACGGGACAGGGGCAACTAATGAAAAACTGTTTTTT. It specifies CASSYGTGATNEKLFF.

This clonotype was observed many times. The J gene is TRBJ2-6, the V gene TRBV4-3, with D perhaps matching TRBD1 (6 bases). The CDR3 length is 16 residues. Germline V CDR1 and CDR2: LGHNA, YSLEER. V was trimmed by 0 bases and J by 4 bases, leaving 10 bases between them. The CDR3 sequence: CASSQESGTGANVLTF. CDR3 in DNA: TGCGCCAGCAGCCAAGAGTCCGGGACAGGGGCCAACGTCCTGACTTTC.

The rearrangement links TRBV7-3 to TRBJ2-7, with 11 bases matching TRBD2. The junction had 8 bases not matched to a gene; V was cut back by 3 bases and J by 7 bases. This CDR3 contains 15 residues. CDR1 is SGHTA, CDR2 FQGTGA, per germline. CDR3 in amino acids: CASSFVSGGADEQYF. The CDR3 nucleotides are TGTGCCAGCAGCTTTGTTAGCGGGGGGGCCGATGAGCAGTACTTC.

To note about this clonotype: Relative to the germline gene, one junction end is altered; a read error may explain this. The chain carries TRBV4-1 and TRBJ1-1; the match to TRBD1 covers 8 bases. Per the germline V gene, CDR1 is MGHRA and CDR2 is YSYEKL. This CDR3 has 14 residues. The CDR3 spells CANSQQDRVVRAFF. The CDR3, as DNA: TGCGCCAACAGCCAACAGGACAGGGTGGTAAGGGCTTTCTTT.

A word on this clonotype: This may stem from a read error, because a much larger clone lies one nucleotide away. This rearrangement joins TRBV10-3 to TRBJ2-1; tentative D call: TRBD2 (7 bases). CDR1 and CDR2 from the germline V gene are ENHRY and SYGVKD. V lost 11 bases to trimming and J lost 4 bases, with 21 bases between them. This CDR3 has 15 residues. The CDR3 bases are TGTGCCCTCACCAACTTTGCGGGGGCTTACAATGAGCAGTTCTTC. It is translated as CALTNFAGAYNEQFF.

This chain uses TRBV12-3 or TRBV12-4 with TRBJ1-2, with D uncertain. This CDR3 has 14 residues. The V gene lost 5 bases and the J gene lost 3 bases, with 13 bases spanning the gap. The CDR3 region has the DNA TGTGCCAGCAGTGACGAAGGGTGGGACTATGGCTACACCTTC. Its protein product is CASSDEGWDYGYTF.

The CDR3 bases are TGTGCCACCCTATACAGGGGTGGTAATGAAAAACTGTTTTTT. Amino acid sequence: CATLYRGGNEKLFF. The chain joins TRBV28 to TRBJ1-4; 7 bases line up with TRBD1. The CDR3 is 14 residues long. V shed 10 bases, J shed 4 bases, and the junction held 9 bases outside the gene matches. Germline CDR1 MDHEN, CDR2 SYDVKM. Combining the CDR3 with reference TRBV28 and TRBJ1-4 gives the whole variable domain DVKVTQSSRYLVKRTGEKVFLECVQDMDHENMFWYRQDPGLGLRLIYFSYDVKMKEKGDIPEGYSVSREKKERFSLILESASTNQTSMYLCATLYRGGNEKLFFGSGTQLSVL.

The count of this clonotype is one. The CDR3 region is CASSKSDGVGEQYF. The DNA of the CDR3 is TGTGCCAGCAGCAAGTCGGACGGTGTCGGCGAGCAGTACTTC. The rearrangement links TRBV6-6 to TRBJ2-7; D uncertain. Germline CDR1 MNHNY, CDR2 SVGAGI (reference sequence). Between the trimmed V and J ends, which lost 6 bases and 6 bases, there was a span of 18 bases. This CDR3 has 14 residues.

This clonotype was seen more than once but under ten times. This chain links TRBV5-1 with TRBJ2-3, with TRBD1 as a possible D gene (7 bases). The CDR3 extends over 15 amino acids. V was shortened by 5 bases and J by 2 bases, with 15 bases between the two germline ends. Looked up from germline, CDR1 is SGHRS and CDR2 is YFSETQ. Written as DNA, the CDR3 is TGCGCCAGCAGGGCGGGACAGCTCGACACAGATACGCAGTATTTT. Protein product: CASRAGQLDTDTQYF.

This clonotype was seen a single time. The rearrangement uses TRBV11-2 and TRBJ2-5, with a weak D call TRBD1 (5 bases). Germline V gene sequence: CDR1 SGHAT, CDR2 FQNNGV. V was cut by 4 bases and J by 2 bases, with 14 bases left in between. This CDR3 spans 15 amino acids. The CDR3 here is CASSSRGPSQETQYF. DNA for the CDR3: TGTGCCAGCAGCTCTAGGGGCCCCTCGCAAGAGACCCAGTACTTC.

In its sample, this clonotype was seen many times. A junction boundary mismatches the germline segment, possibly from a read error. The chain has TRBV7-7 and TRBJ2-7; D gene ambiguous. The V gene's germline CDR1 is SSHAT and CDR2 FNYEAQ (reference sequence). The CDR3 runs 13 residues. DNA of the CDR3: TGTGCTAGCAGCTTAGACCCCAGCCGCGAGCAGTACTTC. Its protein product is CASSLDPSREQYF.